This T cell receptor (beta chain) is from a study of T-cell memory formation after mild COVID-19. TCRdb re-derived calls from the 5' RACE reads in MiXCR, one entry per CDR3 protein. The sample has approximately 200,000 distinct CDR3 sequences; 16% are singletons. CDR3 length: 15 amino acids. Germline V gene data show CDR1 as SGHRS and CDR2 as YFSETQ. V lost 4 bases and J 5 bases, leaving 16 bases between the germline ends. This receptor was identified in an adult woman who had mild COVID-19 (a few samples of this study predate the infection). Cell type and time point are not known. The V gene is TRBV5-1, the J gene TRBJ2-1; a possible D gene is TRBD2 (6 bases). The material sequenced was PBMCs or a T cell subset sorted from them (not recorded which). The CDR3 region has the DNA TGCGCCAGCAGCCAAACTAGCCCCCTTAACAATGAGCAGTTCTTC. It translates to CASSQTSPLNNEQFF. The full variable domain, rest sourced from reference TRBV5-1 and TRBJ2-1, is KAGVTQTPRYLIKTRGQQVTLSCSPISGHRSVSWYQQTPGQGLQFLFEYFSETQRNKGNFPGRFSGRQFSNSRSEMNVSTLELGDSALYLCASSQTSPLNNEQFFGPGTRLTVL.